The rows below give T cell receptor beta chains drawn from one sample of a study of human thymus T cells. The method was immunoSEQ multiplex PCR; TCRdb's version includes in-frame clones alone and lacks a portion of them. The table lists fewer than 55,000 clones, about 93% of them singletons, with more than 0.1% in the top ten. The source material was blood. These receptor sequences come from a boy in the first two years of life with a congenital heart defect but otherwise immunologically healthy. CDR3s include the opening cysteine and the closing phenylalanine or tryptophan. A D gene is named only where the DNA matches it firmly. Clone size, where shown, is once, few, many, or a class for clones that have expanded.

j_call	d_call	clone_size	v_call	cdr3_aa	cdr3_nt
TRBJ1-1	.	.	TRBV19	CASTVTGNTEAFF	TGTGCCAGTACCGTGACAGGGAACACTGAAGCTTTCTTT
TRBJ1-1	.	.	TRBV19	CASSIGPGLNTEAFF	TGTGCCAGTAGTATTGGGCCAGGGCTGAACACTGAAGCTTTCTTT
TRBJ1-1	.	once	TRBV11-3	CASSSSWTDEAFF	TGTGCCAGCAGCTCCTCATGGACAGATGAAGCTTTCTTT
TRBJ2-5	.	.	TRBV6-5	CASSYAVQETQYF	TGTGCCAGCAGTTACGCCGTTCAAGAGACCCAGTACTTC
TRBJ1-1	.	.	TRBV4-1	CASSLQGNTEAFF	TGCGCCAGCAGCCTGCAGGGGAACACTGAAGCTTTCTTT
TRBJ2-6	.	once	TRBV18	CASSPPGVGANVLTF	TGTGCCAGCTCACCACCAGGGGTTGGGGCCAACGTCCTGACTTTC
TRBJ2-1	TRBD2	.	TRBV7-9	CASSLGVRPGGLHEQFF	TGTGCCAGCAGCTTAGGCGTACGACCGGGGGGTCTTCATGAGCAGTTCTTC
TRBJ1-4	TRBD1	few	TRBV6-5	CASSRQGGGEKLFF	TGTGCCAGCAGTCGACAGGGGGGAGGTGAAAAACTGTTTTTT
TRBJ2-1	TRBD2	.	TRBV13	CASSLSGVTYNEQFF	TGTGCCAGCAGCCTTAGCGGGGTAACCTACAATGAGCAGTTCTTC
TRBJ2-5	.	once	TRBV6-6	CASSYAKETQYF	TGTGCCAGCAGTTACGCTAAAGAGACCCAGTACTTC
TRBJ2-3	TRBD1	.	TRBV7-3	CASSATGGGTDTQYF	TGTGCCAGCAGCGCTACAGGGGGCGGGACAGATACGCAGTATTTT
TRBJ1-2	TRBD1	.	TRBV7-2	CASSLGGQEYYGYTF	TGTGCCAGCAGCTTAGGGGGACAGGAGTACTATGGCTACACCTTC
TRBJ2-3	.	.	TRBV5-1	CASSLGADTQYF	TGCGCCAGCAGCTTGGGGGCAGATACGCAGTATTTT
TRBJ2-7	TRBD1	.	TRBV5-1	CASLRGPDSYEQYF	TGCGCCAGCCTCAGGGGGCCGGACTCCTACGAGCAGTACTTC
TRBJ2-5	TRBD1	.	TRBV9	CASSGQGARETQYF	TGTGCCAGCAGCGGACAGGGGGCGAGGGAGACCCAGTACTTC
TRBJ1-2	.	few	TRBV2	CASSTGPYGYTF	TGTGCCAGCAGCACAGGGCCCTATGGCTACACCTTC
TRBJ2-1	.	.	TRBV27	CASSNRDPSYNEQFF	TGTGCCAGCAGTAACCGGGACCCCTCCTACAATGAGCAGTTCTTC
TRBJ2-5	TRBD2	.	TRBV7-2	CASSVARGGRETQYF	TGTGCCAGCAGCGTGGCGCGGGGGGGCCGAGAGACCCAGTACTTC
TRBJ2-5	TRBD1	.	TRBV10-3	CAISGTGGETQYF	TGTGCCATCAGTGGGACAGGGGGCGAGACCCAGTACTTC
TRBJ2-7	TRBD2	.	TRBV28	CASRGGEQYF	TGTGCCAGCAGGGGGGGGGAGCAGTACTTC